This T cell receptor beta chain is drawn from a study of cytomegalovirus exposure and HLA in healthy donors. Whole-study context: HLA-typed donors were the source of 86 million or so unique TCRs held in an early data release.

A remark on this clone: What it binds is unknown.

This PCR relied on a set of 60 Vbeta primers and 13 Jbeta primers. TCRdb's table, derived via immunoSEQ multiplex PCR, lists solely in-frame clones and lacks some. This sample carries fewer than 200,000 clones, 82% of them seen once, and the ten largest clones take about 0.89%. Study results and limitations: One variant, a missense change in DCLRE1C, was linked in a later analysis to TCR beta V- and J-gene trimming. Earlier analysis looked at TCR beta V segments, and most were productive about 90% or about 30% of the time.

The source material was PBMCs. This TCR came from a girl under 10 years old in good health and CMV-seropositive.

The CDR3 loop reads CASSLSVDNEQFF. Written as DNA, the CDR3 is TGTGCCAGCAGCTTATCGGTCGACAATGAGCAGTTCTTC. The chain has TRBV7-9 and TRBJ2-1; D unresolved. There are 13 residues in the CDR3. The germline gives CDR1 SEHNR, CDR2 FQNEAQ (reference sequence). With 2 bases removed from V and 5 bases from J, the gap between germline ends came to 7 bases.